The 14 T cell receptor beta chains below all came from one sample that was sequenced in a study of long-term antiretroviral therapy in people with HIV. Researchers ran immunoSEQ v3.0 at survey level. Only in-frame clones appear in the TCRdb table, and some are missing; sequencing was by immunoSEQ multiplex PCR. The sample contains some 23,000 clones, around 80% of which appear only once. Sequences were derived from unsorted PBMCs, sampled 0.3 years after starting antiretroviral therapy. All receptors come from a man aged 45 to 65 with HIV.

The chain recombines TRBV7-9 with TRBJ1-3; D is ambiguous. Germline CDR1 SEHNR, CDR2 FQNEAQ (reference sequence). This CDR3 region has 16 residues. With 5 bases removed from V and 0 bases from J, the gap between germline ends came to 14 bases. Written as DNA, the CDR3 is TGTGCCAGCAGCCCCCCGGACCGAGCCTCTGGAAACACCATATATTTT. It translates to CASSPPDRASGNTIYF.

The chain joins TRBV5-1 to TRBJ2-7, with 12 bases matching TRBD2. Germline trimming cut 3 bases from V and 3 bases from J; bases unmatched to any gene: 10. This CDR3 is 17 amino acids long. Germline CDR1 SGHRS, CDR2 YFSETQ. The CDR3 here is CASSWTSGTQRYYEQYF. In nucleotides, the CDR3 is TGCGCCAGCAGCTGGACTAGCGGGACCCAAAGGTACTACGAGCAGTACTTC.

This chain uses TRBV28 with TRBJ1-3, with unresolved D. Germline lookup yields CDR1 MDHEN and CDR2 SYDVKM. Deletions cut 3 bases from V and 2 bases from J, with 5 bases between. CDR3 length equals 13 residues. CDR3 nucleotides: TGTGCCAGCAGTTTGACGGCTGGAAACACCATATATTTT. Translating it yields CASSLTAGNTIYF.

The chain couples TRBV27 to TRBJ2-7; 8 bases are a match to TRBD1. Trimming cost V 8 bases and J 3 bases; bases outside gene matches: 9. CDR1 is MNHEY, CDR2 SMNVEV, per germline (reference sequence). The length of the CDR3 is 14 residues. CDR3 loop: CASSTGASHYEQYF. As DNA, the CDR3 is TGTGCCAGCTCGACAGGGGCCTCTCACTACGAGCAGTACTTC.

V and J are TRBV19 and TRBJ1-5; D may be TRBD1 (5 bases). Trimming took 5 bases from V and 6 from J, leaving 8 bases between them. CDR1 LNHDA and CDR2 SQIVND come from the germline V gene (reference sequence). The length of the CDR3 is 12 residues. The CDR3 DNA reads as TGTGCCAGTAGTCTAGGGGTTCAGCCCCAGCATTTT. It codes for CASSLGVQPQHF. Drawing the rest from reference TRBV19 and TRBJ1-5, the complete variable domain is DGGITQSPKYLFRKEGQNVTLSCEQNLNHDAMYWYRQDPGQGLRLIYYSQIVNDFQKGDIAEGYSVSREKKESFPLTVTSAQKNPTAFYLCASSLGVQPQHFGDGTRLSIL.

V usage is TRBV28 and J usage is TRBJ2-3, with 13 bases identical to TRBD2. The CDR3 runs 17 residues. CDR1 and CDR2 (germline): MDHEN, SYDVKM. V lost 6 bases and J lost 5; bases outside the gene matches: 11. The CDR3 DNA reads TGTGCCAGCAGCTCCAGACTAGCGGGAGGTGTGGTAGATACGCAGTATTTT. Residues: CASSSRLAGGVVDTQYF. The full variable domain, completed using reference TRBV28 and TRBJ2-3, is DVKVTQSSRYLVKRTGEKVFLECVQDMDHENMFWYRQDPGLGLRLIYFSYDVKMKEKGDIPEGYSVSREKKERFSLILESASTNQTSMYLCASSSRLAGGVVDTQYFGPGTRLTVL.

The chain joins TRBV28 to TRBJ2-7, with 10 bases lining up with TRBD2. Unmatched junction bases numbered 9, after V lost 4 bases and J lost 3 bases. The CDR3 is made up of 16 amino acids. The germline gives CDR1 MDHEN, CDR2 SYDVKM. In nucleotides, the CDR3 is TGTGCCAGCAGTTCATGGACTAGCGGAGGGAACTACGAGCAGTACTTC. It encodes CASSSWTSGGNYEQYF. Supplemented by reference TRBV28 and TRBJ2-7, the full variable domain reads DVKVTQSSRYLVKRTGEKVFLECVQDMDHENMFWYRQDPGLGLRLIYFSYDVKMKEKGDIPEGYSVSREKKERFSLILESASTNQTSMYLCASSSWTSGGNYEQYFGPGTRLTVT.

The V call is TRBV5-1, the J call TRBJ2-7; 7 bases line up with TRBD2. Germline V CDR1 and CDR2: SGHRS, YFSETQ. The trim removed 4 bases at V and 6 bases at J, leaving 19 bases unmatched. The CDR3 runs to 17 residues. The CDR3 bases are TGCGCCAGCAGCGCGGGGTACGGGAGGCCCCTCGAAGGCGAGCAGTACTTC. Its protein is CASSAGYGRPLEGEQYF.

The rearrangement links TRBV5-4 to TRBJ2-7; 8 bases fit TRBD2. The CDR3 sequence is 15 residues long. CDR1 SGHNT and CDR2 YYREEE come from the germline V gene (reference sequence). The V segment lost 4 bases and the J segment 0 bases; nucleotides outside the gene matches: 6. CDR3 loop: CASSAGGAGSYEQYF. CDR3 DNA: TGTGCCAGCAGCGCCGGGGGGGCCGGCTCCTACGAGCAGTACTTC.

CDR3 nucleotide sequence: TGTGCCAGTAGTATAACTCACGAGGGAGGGGAGAATCAGCCCCAGCATTTT. It codes for CASSITHEGGENQPQHF. The rearrangement uses TRBV19 and TRBJ1-5; tentatively, D is TRBD1 (5 bases). Germline CDR1 is LNHDA and CDR2 is SQIVND (reference sequence). The CDR3 consists of 17 residues. V was trimmed by 2 bases and J by 4 bases, leaving 18 bases between them.

This chain connects TRBV19 to TRBJ2-1; TRBD1 aligns across 10 bases. CDR3 size: 16 residues. Per germline, CDR1 LNHDA and CDR2 SQIVND (reference sequence). V gave up 6 bases and J gave up 7 bases; unmatched junction bases: 12. The CDR3 DNA reads as TGTGCCAGTAGCTCCATACGGGACAGGGGTGAAAATGAGCAGTTCTTC. It is translated as CASSSIRDRGENEQFF. Variable domain in full (rest from reference TRBV19 and TRBJ2-1): DGGITQSPKYLFRKEGQNVTLSCEQNLNHDAMYWYRQDPGQGLRLIYYSQIVNDFQKGDIAEGYSVSREKKESFPLTVTSAQKNPTAFYLCASSSIRDRGENEQFFGPGTRLTVL.

The rearrangement links TRBV27 to TRBJ2-1; 9 nucleotides align to TRBD2. This CDR3 is 12 amino acids long. The germline gives CDR1 MNHEY, CDR2 SMNVEV (reference sequence). The junction had 0 bases not matched to a gene; V was cut back by 6 bases and J by 6 bases. This chain's CDR3 is CASRLAGNEQFF. CDR3 bases: TGTGCCAGCAGACTAGCGGGCAATGAGCAGTTCTTC.

V and J are TRBV25-1 and TRBJ2-2; unclear D gene. The V end lost 3 bases, the J end lost 5 bases, and 10 bases lay between the germline ends. The CDR3 extends over 14 amino acids. Germline CDR1 MGHDK, CDR2 SYGVNS. The CDR3 sequence: CASSDSPETGELFF. The CDR3 DNA reads TGTGCCAGCAGTGATTCCCCGGAGACCGGGGAGCTGTTTTTT.

To note about this clone: At one end, the junction sequence differs from germline, possibly due to a read error. The V call is TRBV7-9, the J call TRBJ2-7, with D perhaps matching TRBD2 (5 bases). The V gene's germline CDR1 is SEHNR and CDR2 FQNEAQ (reference sequence). This CDR3 comprises 14 residues. CDR3 loop: CASSLGTGIYEQYF. DNA for the CDR3: TGTGCCAGCAGTTTAGGTACGGGAATCTACGAGCAGTACTTC.